This TCR beta chain is drawn from a study of OX40 agonist ivuxolimab in advanced cancers. With V trimmed by 2 bases and J by 4 bases, 10 bases remained unmatched. Germline CDR1 SNHLY, CDR2 FYNNEI. This CDR3 is 17 amino acids long. Measured with immunoSEQ multiplex PCR; TCRdb has only the in-frame clones, and not every one. The table records roughly 23,000 clones, 70% to 90% of them present only once. Specimen: CD4+ or CD8+ T cells sorted from blood, collected in a trial of the OX40 agonist ivuxolimab. The rearrangement links TRBV2 to TRBJ2-7, with 11 bases that match TRBD2. The sequence was obtained from an adult with an advanced solid tumor such as melanoma, head and neck, liver or kidney cancer. CDR3 bases: TGTGCCAGCAGTGAAAAGGGGCCCGGGACTAGCGGTTACGAGCAGTACTTC. Residues: CASSEKGPGTSGYEQYF.